Each of the 19 T cell receptor beta chains below was sequenced from the same sample in a study of beta chain features in type 1 diabetes (dated by TCRdb to 2016 to 2019). Summary of the overall study and its limitations: Type 1 diabetes patients showed a moderate but significant shortening of TCRB CDR3 length in all four CD4+ subsets.

Receptor libraries were prepared by the immunoSEQ multiplex PCR assay. The entire amount of isolated RNA was reverse transcribed using the High Capacity cDNA Reverse Transcription Kit, so the sequenced TCRB transcripts were expressed ones. Sourced from immuneACCESS, this table was stored by TCRdb with only in-frame sequences that have V and J called. A share of the clones is absent; for the studies checked, an unresolved V gene accounts for under half, and the remainder has no known explanation. A total of roughly 150,000 clones appear in this sample, 50% to 70% of them only once. The ten largest clones take up approximately 0.089% of the sample. No antigen has been identified for these receptors. The sequenced sample was naive CD4+ T cells from blood. The sample's cell subset or site label is to be understood as: true naive CD4+ T cells. These receptors originate from a young man with type 1 diabetes.

The V and J genes are TRBV14 and TRBJ2-1; the match to TRBD2 covers 10 bases. V lost 0 bases to trimming and J lost 7 bases; unmatched junction nucleotides: 6. The germline gives CDR1 SGHDN, CDR2 FVKESK. CDR3 length: 16 amino acids. The CDR3 region is CASSQDLASGGNEQFF. The CDR3 region has the DNA TGTGCCAGCAGCCAAGATCTTGCTAGCGGGGGAAATGAGCAGTTCTTC.

The chain is built from TRBV5-6 and TRBJ1-2; D remains unclear. The CDR3 length is 13 residues. The V end was cut by 1 base, the J end by 5 bases, with 9 bases between. Germline CDR1 and CDR2: SGHDT and YYEEEE. CDR3 nucleotides: TGTGCCAGCAGCTTGCGGCCGGATTATGGCTACACCTTC. This gives the protein CASSLRPDYGYTF.

The chain has TRBV29-1 and TRBJ1-2; D is undetermined. This CDR3 comprises 13 residues. CDR1 SQVTM and CDR2 ANQGSEA come from the germline V gene. V lost 4 bases, J lost 3 bases, and 12 bases lay in between. The CDR3 region is CSVGPQKDYGYTF. CDR3 coding DNA: TGCAGCGTTGGGCCCCAAAAGGACTATGGCTACACCTTC. The full variable domain, with the rest looked up from reference TRBV29-1 and TRBJ1-2, is SAVISQKPSRDICQRGTSLTIQCQVDSQVTMMFWYRQQPGQSLTLIATANQGSEATYESGFVIDKFPISRPNLTFSTLTVSNMSPEDSSIYLCSVGPQKDYGYTFGSGTRLTVV.

The V and J genes are TRBV30 and TRBJ1-1; D gene uncertain. Deletions cut 2 bases from V and 2 bases from J, with 12 bases between. CDR1 and CDR2 from the germline V gene are GTSNPN and SVGIG (reference sequence). This CDR3 contains 14 residues. The chain's CDR3 is CAWSPLTGNTEAFF. CDR3 sequence (DNA): TGTGCCTGGAGTCCCCTGACGGGAAACACTGAAGCTTTCTTT.

The V and J genes are TRBV29-1 and TRBJ1-6; 7 positions match TRBD1. V lost 6 bases to trimming and J lost 7 bases; unmatched junction nucleotides: 9. From germline, CDR1 is SQVTM and CDR2 ANQGSEA. CDR3 length: 14 amino acids. Here the CDR3 DNA reads TGCAGCGTGCGAATGGACAGGCCGAATTCACCCCTCCACTTT. Translated, it gives CSVRMDRPNSPLHF.

The V call is TRBV7-2, the J call TRBJ2-3; D unresolved. The CDR3 contains 15 residues. Trimming took 4 bases from V and 0 from J, leaving 11 bases between them. Per germline, CDR1 SGHTA and CDR2 FQGNSA. CDR3 loop: CASSSPGTSTDTQYF. In nucleotides, the CDR3 is TGTGCCAGCAGCTCCCCTGGAACTAGCACAGATACGCAGTATTTT.

The chain employs TRBV27 and TRBJ2-5; possibly TRBD2 for D (6 bases). Germline V CDR1 and CDR2: MNHEY, SMNVEV (reference sequence). V shed 10 bases and J shed 9 bases, with 15 bases lying between them. The CDR3 totals 11 residues. This CDR3 reads CATGTPVAQYF. The DNA of the CDR3 is TGTGCCACCGGGACTCCTGTCGCCCAGTACTTC.

The chain combines TRBV11-3 with TRBJ1-2; D is unresolved. Trimming shortened V by 3 bases and J by 2 bases, and 10 bases separated the two germline ends. The germline CDR1 and CDR2 sequences are SGHNT and YENEEA. CDR3 length: 14 residues. For the CDR3, the DNA is TGTGCCAGCAGCTTCCCCCCAGGCAACTATGGCTACACCTTC. Residues: CASSFPPGNYGYTF.

This chain uses TRBV10-3 with TRBJ2-5; D perhaps matches TRBD1 (5 bases). V shed 7 bases and J shed 5 bases, with 11 bases lying between them. CDR1 and CDR2 from the germline V gene are ENHRY and SYGVKD. This CDR3 is built from 12 residues. The CDR3 DNA sequence: TGTGCCATCAAAGGGCAGGGTGAGACCCAGTACTTC. This gives the protein CAIKGQGETQYF.

V usage is TRBV10-3 and J usage is TRBJ2-5, with D perhaps given as TRBD1 or TRBD2 (5 bases each). CDR1 is ENHRY, CDR2 SYGVKD, per germline. This CDR3 has 14 amino acids. Trimming shortened V by 6 bases and J by 2 bases, and 13 bases separated the two germline ends. The chain's CDR3 is CAIRGDLGQETQYF. CDR3 in DNA: TGTGCCATCAGGGGGGACCTGGGACAAGAGACCCAGTACTTC.

The chain has TRBV14 and TRBJ2-1, with a tentative D call TRBD1 (6 bases). Trimming removed 1 base from V and 5 bases from J, with 9 bases in between. The CDR3 is 14 amino acids. The germline CDR1 and CDR2 sequences are SGHDN and FVKESK. CDR3 coding DNA: TGTGCCAGCAGCCAAGTGGCAGGGGACAATGAGCAGTTCTTC. Protein: CASSQVAGDNEQFF.

The chain uses TRBV5-4 and TRBJ2-5, with 13 bases fitting TRBD2. Germline values: CDR1 SGHNT, CDR2 YYREEE (reference sequence). V lost 4 bases, J lost 5 bases, and 5 bases stayed unmatched. The CDR3 length is 15 residues. The CDR3 DNA follows: TGTGCCAGCAGCCAGACTAGCGGGGGGATGGAGACCCAGTACTTC. This sequence encodes CASSQTSGGMETQYF.

The rearrangement joins TRBV11-2 to TRBJ2-7; D assignment may be TRBD1 or TRBD2 (5 bases each). Germline values: CDR1 SGHAT, CDR2 FQNNGV. The length of the CDR3 is 14 residues. Deletions cut 5 bases from V and 2 bases from J, with 13 bases between. CDR3 in DNA: TGTGCCAGCAGCCCGCCGGGGCCCACCTACGAGCAGTACTTC. It yields the protein CASSPPGPTYEQYF. Variable domain in full (rest from reference TRBV11-2 and TRBJ2-7): EAGVAQSPRYKIIEKRQSVAFWCNPISGHATLYWYQQILGQGPKLLIQFQNNGVVDDSQLPKDRFSAERLKGVDSTLKIQPAKLEDSAVYLCASSPPGPTYEQYFGPGTRLTVT.

The J gene is TRBJ2-7, the V gene TRBV29-1; D unclear. In germline, CDR1 is SQVTM, CDR2 ANQGSEA. The CDR3 totals 12 residues. V shed 4 bases and J shed 0 bases, with 7 bases lying between them. DNA of the CDR3: TGCAGCGTTGGTACAAACTCCTACGAGCAGTACTTC. This codes for CSVGTNSYEQYF.

The gene calls are TRBV7-9 and TRBJ2-3; TRBD2 might be the D (6 bases). Per germline, CDR1 SEHNR and CDR2 FQNEAQ (reference sequence). The CDR3 consists of 13 residues. V dropped 1 base and J dropped 9 bases, with 11 bases sitting between them. The CDR3 spells CASSLVSSETQYF. CDR3 DNA: TGTGCCAGCAGCTTAGTGTCTAGCGAAACGCAGTATTTT.

With respect to this clone: This CDR3 fails to terminate in the conserved phenylalanine or tryptophan, so it likely reflects a read error. No DNA is shown, since the ends of the CDR3 on it are uncertain; the CDR3 is the one TCRdb lists. This chain joins TRBV23-1 and TRBJ1-2. TRBV23-1 counts as an open reading frame of uncertain function. Ends included, the CDR3 has 11 residues. CDR3 loop: CASVPKGALVG.

This clone was picked up one time. The chain joins TRBV10-3 to TRBJ2-7; D is unresolved. Trimming removed 5 bases from V and 4 bases from J, with 9 bases in between. CDR1 ENHRY and CDR2 SYGVKD come from the germline V gene. The CDR3 is made up of 12 amino acids. Here the CDR3 reads CAISPGLYEQYF. The DNA for the CDR3 is TGTGCCATCAGTCCTGGCTTATACGAGCAGTACTTC.

V is TRBV10-3 and J is TRBJ1-1; no clear D. The germline V gene has CDR1 ENHRY and CDR2 SYGVKD. V was clipped by 10 bases and J by 4 bases, with 13 bases between them. This CDR3 is 12 amino acids long. The CDR3 DNA reads as TGTGCCACTACTGGGGTTCTCACTGAAGCTTTCTTT. Its translation is CATTGVLTEAFF.

The rearrangement joins TRBV15 to TRBJ2-1; no clear D. V was cut by 6 bases and J by 4 bases, with 4 bases left in between. CDR1 and CDR2 from the germline V gene are LNHNV and YYDKDF (reference sequence). The CDR3 is 11 residues long. CDR3 sequence: CATRNYNEQFF. The DNA of the CDR3 is TGTGCCACCAGGAATTACAATGAGCAGTTCTTC.